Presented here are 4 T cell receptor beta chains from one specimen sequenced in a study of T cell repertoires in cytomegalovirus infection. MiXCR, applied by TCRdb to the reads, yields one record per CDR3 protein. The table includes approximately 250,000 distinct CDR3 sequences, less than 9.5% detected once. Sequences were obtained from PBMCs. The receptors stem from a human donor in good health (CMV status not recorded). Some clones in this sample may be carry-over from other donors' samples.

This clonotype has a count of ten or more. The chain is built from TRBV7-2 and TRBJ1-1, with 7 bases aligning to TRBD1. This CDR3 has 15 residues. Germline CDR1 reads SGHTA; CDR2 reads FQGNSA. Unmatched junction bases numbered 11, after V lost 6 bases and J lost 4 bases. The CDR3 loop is CASRHNYRGVTEAFF. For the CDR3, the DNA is TGTGCCAGCAGACATAACTACAGGGGAGTCACTGAAGCTTTCTTT.

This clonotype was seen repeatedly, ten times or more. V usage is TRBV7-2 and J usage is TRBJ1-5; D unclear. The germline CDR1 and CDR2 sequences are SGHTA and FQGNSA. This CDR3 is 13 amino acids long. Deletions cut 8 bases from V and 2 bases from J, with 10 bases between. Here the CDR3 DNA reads TGTGCCAGCTCTTATACGGGCAATCAGCCCCAGCATTTT. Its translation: CASSYTGNQPQHF.

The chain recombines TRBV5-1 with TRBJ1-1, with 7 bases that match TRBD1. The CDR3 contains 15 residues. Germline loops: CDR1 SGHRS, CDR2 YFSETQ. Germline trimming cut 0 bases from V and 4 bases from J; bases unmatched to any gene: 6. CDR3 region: CASSLVQGEVTEAFF. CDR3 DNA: TGCGCCAGCAGCTTGGTCCAGGGGGAGGTCACTGAAGCTTTCTTT. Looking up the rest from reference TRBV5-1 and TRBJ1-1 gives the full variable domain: KAGVTQTPRYLIKTRGQQVTLSCSPISGHRSVSWYQQTPGQGLQFLFEYFSETQRNKGNFPGRFSGRQFSNSRSEMNVSTLELGDSALYLCASSLVQGEVTEAFFGQGTRLTVV.

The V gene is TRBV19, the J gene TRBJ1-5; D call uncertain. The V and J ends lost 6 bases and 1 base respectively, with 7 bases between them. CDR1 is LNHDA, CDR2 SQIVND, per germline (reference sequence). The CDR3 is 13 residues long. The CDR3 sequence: CASSDLSNQPQHF. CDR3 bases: TGTGCCAGTAGCGACCTAAGCAATCAGCCCCAGCATTTT.